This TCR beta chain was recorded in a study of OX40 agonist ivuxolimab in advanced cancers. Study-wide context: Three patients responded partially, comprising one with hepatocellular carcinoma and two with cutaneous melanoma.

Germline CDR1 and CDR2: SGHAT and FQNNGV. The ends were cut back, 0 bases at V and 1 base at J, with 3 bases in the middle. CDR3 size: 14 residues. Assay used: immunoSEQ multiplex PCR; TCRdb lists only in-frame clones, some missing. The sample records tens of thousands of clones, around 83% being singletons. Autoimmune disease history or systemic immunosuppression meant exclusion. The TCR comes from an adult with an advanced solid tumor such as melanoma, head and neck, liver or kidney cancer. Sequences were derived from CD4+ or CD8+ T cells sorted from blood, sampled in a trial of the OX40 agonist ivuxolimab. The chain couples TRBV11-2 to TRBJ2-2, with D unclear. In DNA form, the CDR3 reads TGTGCCAGCAGCTTAGACTGGAACACCGGGGAGCTGTTTTTT. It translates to CASSLDWNTGELFF. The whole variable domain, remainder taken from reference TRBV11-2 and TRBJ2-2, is EAGVAQSPRYKIIEKRQSVAFWCNPISGHATLYWYQQILGQGPKLLIQFQNNGVVDDSQLPKDRFSAERLKGVDSTLKIQPAKLEDSAVYLCASSLDWNTGELFFGEGSRLTVL.